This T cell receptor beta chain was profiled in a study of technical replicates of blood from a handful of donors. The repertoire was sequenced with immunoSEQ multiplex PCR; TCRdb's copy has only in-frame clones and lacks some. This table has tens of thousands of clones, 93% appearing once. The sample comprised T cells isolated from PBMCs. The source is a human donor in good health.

The CDR3 loop is CASSLAGVETQYF. CDR3 sequence (DNA): TGTGCCAGCAGCTTAGCAGGGGTAGAGACCCAGTACTTC. The rearrangement links TRBV11-2 to TRBJ2-5, with D possibly matching TRBD1 (6 bases). V was cut by 1 base and J by 4 bases, with 7 bases left in between. The germline gives CDR1 SGHAT, CDR2 FQNNGV. The CDR3 totals 13 residues.